This TCR beta chain derives from a study of blood T cell repertoires in COVID-19. At the level of the study: Researchers got acute and convalescent COVID-19 samples from the United States, Italy and Spain.

Cohorts were determined from participant-reported clinical history. Per the study methods: Reference gene primers were amplified, and this amplification served to estimate nucleated cell counts. Clones were sequenced by immunoSEQ multiplex PCR, and TCRdb holds only the in-frame ones, with some missing. V and J calls and clone size are those listed in that table; D and trimming were worked out from the DNA. The sample has a few hundred thousand clones, roughly 90% seen once. The CDR3 is 15 amino acids. Germline CDR1 is MNHEY and CDR2 is SMNVEV (reference sequence). V shed 8 bases, J shed 6 bases, and the junction held 13 bases outside the gene matches.

The V and J genes are TRBV27 and TRBJ2-5, with 9 bases fitting TRBD2. The sequence was obtained from a young man who had been exposed to COVID-19. Sequences were obtained from PBMCs or T cells enriched from blood (not recorded which). For the CDR3, the DNA is TGTGCCAGCGGAGAAGCGGGGGGATTAGTCAAGACCCAGTACTTC. Residues: CASGEAGGLVKTQYF.